What follows describes a single TCR beta chain. The clone's antigen remains unknown. No much larger clone exists at a distance of one base, and base qualities are not known. The cohort was made up of several hundred healthy bone marrow donors. At the time of sampling, every cohort member was nominally healthy, though immune exposures that went unrecorded were likely present. The donor tested CMV seronegative, placing the donor among the 350 or so seronegative members of the cohort. A peripheral blood sample was collected from each donor, and TCR beta sequencing was performed on peripheral blood mononuclear cells. Genomic DNA extraction from the blood cell samples was performed with the Qiagen DNeasy Blood Extraction Kit. The data were obtained in a study of cytomegalovirus exposure and HLA in healthy donors (dated by TCRdb to the late 2010s). Study-wide context: According to an earlier analysis of a few hundred of the donors, about 179 million T cells yielded approximately 120 million unique TCR beta sequences and roughly 280 Gb of sequence data. An early release covering roughly 640 HLA-typed donors comprised approximately 290 gigabases of sequencing data and around 80 million unique TCR sequences. Among the roughly 400 genotyped donors, around 81% belonged to the genetic ancestry cluster associated with self-reported Caucasian donors. The study was designed to test whether signatures of past pathogen exposure could be identified by cataloging public T cell receptors. Using immunosequencing, the study profiled T cell repertoires from fewer than 850 subjects and related those repertoires to cytomegalovirus serostatus. A separate validation cohort of about 110 different subjects was used in addition to the 666-subject first cohort. To predict cytomegalovirus infection status, the study combined high-throughput TCR immunosequencing, statistical association of individual TCRs with disease status, and machine learning. To study patterns of TCR occurrence, a later analysis re-analyzed previously published TCR beta repertoires from around 660 donors and added high-resolution HLA genotyping. Rather than drawing on any new phenotypic data, the later analysis identified candidate immune exposures from TCR beta sequences and the way those sequences occurred across donors. In an earlier analysis of about 590 of the donors, high-throughput TCR beta sequencing was used to judge whether each TCR beta V gene segment behaved as functional or pseudogenic. Donor age, sex, ethnicity and CMV serostatus were compiled together with the repertoire data. A later genetic analysis used genome-wide SNP genotypes for about three fifths of the 666 donors, treating that subset as a discovery cohort. All discovery cohort repertoires had been generated using a single sequencing platform. Both class I and class II loci were covered by HLA typing, at four-digit resolution. Typing coverage varied by locus: roughly 620-630 donors for A, B, C, DRB1 and DQB1; roughly 520 for DQA1; more than 600 for DPA1; approximately 490 for DPB1. Because of strong linkage in the cohort, four to six DR-DQ haplotypes were treated as single units for association and clustering. Among some 400 genotyped donors of the cohort, an average of approximately 230,000 unique TCR beta nucleotide sequences were sequenced per donor, around 20% of them non-productive.

What the study reported, not specific to this receptor: This cohort had only TCR beta chains sequenced, and the lack of alpha or paired-chain data limited which features could be detected. Compared with the roughly 710-donor mean, donors in an Asian-associated ancestry cluster had fewer N-insertions in productive TCRs, according to a later genetic analysis. In a later analysis, TCR association rates were found to vary across HLA loci, with the most associated TCRs seen for DRB1 alleles and the fewest for HLA-C alleles. Some IMGT-functional V segments, including TRBV6-2 and TRBV6-3, could not be distinguished by the 87-base-pair reads and were therefore excluded. Most TCR sequences were observed very rarely across donors, whereas some public TCRs were present in many individuals. In a later analysis, several top co-occurrence clusters were reported to appear linked to parvovirus B19, influenza, CMV and Epstein-Barr virus. Because some donors lacked HLA typing at each locus, the association tests relied only on the typed subset. Correlated functional status among segregating V segments might be attributable to linkage disequilibrium, but an unknown experimental factor could not be ruled out. In vitro tests confirmed that a few of the cytomegalovirus-associated TCR beta chains recognize cytomegalovirus antigens. A later genetic analysis associated a missense DCLRE1C variant with V-gene and J-gene trimming of TCR beta chains, and an independent cohort replicated the association. A cluster of highly shared sequence variants was judged likely to be a technical artifact of the sequencing pipeline. A further reported finding was that TCR beta sequences accurately predicted the HLA-A and HLA-B alleles for most subjects in the first cohort. CMV serostatus was the only immune exposure information available for the cohort. A later analysis found that HLA-associated TCR beta chains were more clonally expanded and had lower generation probabilities than equally common non-associated chains. Most CMV-associated TCR beta chains appeared to be HLA-restricted in a later analysis, and the HLA associations seemed to be driven largely by CMV exposure. In both the original and validation cohorts, the classifier was reported to diagnose cytomegalovirus status with high specificity and sensitivity. Broadly in line with IMGT annotations, most TCR beta V segments showed up in productive rearrangements about 87% or about 30% of the time in an earlier analysis of several hundred of the donors. The authors suggested that the approach could potentially be generalized to other disease states and immunological phenotypes. Presence/absence analyses assumed roughly uniform sequencing depth across donors, an assumption that may not hold. At a false discovery rate of 0.05, a later analysis linked around 15,000 TCR beta sequences to specific HLA alleles. The earlier analysis of about 600 of the donors excluded over 15 rarely observed V segments, including chromosome 9 orphons, because counts were too low. When HLA alleles, especially DR and DQ, strongly co-occurred, attributing TCR associations to individual alleles was difficult. A total of fewer than 200 TCR beta chains were listed by the study as associated with cytomegalovirus.

The germline V gene gives CDR1 as SNHLY and CDR2 as FYNNEI. The CDR3 sequence holds 15 residues, the cysteine and phenylalanine included. CDR3 DNA only is kept here, 45 bases in frame from base 1. Trimming at the junction amounts to 3 bases on V and 1 base on J, and the germline ends lie 13 bases apart. Library prep was done by the immunoSEQ multiplex PCR assay. The multiplex PCR relied on a mix of 60 forward primers for TCR Vbeta segments and 13 reverse primers for TCR Jbeta segments. Amplification of the CDR3 region of rearranged TCR beta genes was performed with a multiplex PCR assay on genomic DNA. Amplified TCR beta libraries were sequenced as 87-base-pair reads on the Illumina HiSeq System. Regarding the original processing steps: In a later analysis, 80 million or so unique TCR beta chains were counted across the approximately 620 repertoires, and roughly 10 million of these chains were shared by at least two donors. Raw reads were error-corrected and collapsed into unique sequences with a nearest-neighbor algorithm that merged closely related sequences to remove PCR and sequencing errors. To assign V, D and J gene segments, CDR3 sequences were aligned to IMGT reference sequences. For a sequence to be retained, a match of at least six nucleotides was required to both a V gene segment and a J gene segment. A rearrangement was called productive if the CDR3 had no stop codons and remained in frame with V and J, and every other rearrangement was called non-productive. CDR3 was defined by IMGT convention, running from the second conserved V-encoded cysteine to the conserved J-encoded phenylalanine. The earlier analysis of roughly 590 of the donors excluded any sequence lacking an unambiguous match to a single V gene segment. In an earlier analysis of roughly 500 of the donors, V segments were called functional above 56.7% productive rearrangements and were called segregating when the between-donor standard deviation exceeded 5%. A statistical classification framework was built for diagnosing cytomegalovirus status from the catalog of TCR beta chain sequences. In a later analysis, TCR nucleotide sequences were compared against IMGT/GENE-DB human TR gene sequences so that V and J genes could be assigned. The TCRdist pipeline was used in a later analysis to assign CDR3 sequences and most-parsimonious VDJ recombination scenarios. In a later analysis, each TCR beta chain was defined by its CDR3 amino acid sequence together with its V-gene family, and reads without a unique V-gene family were excluded. As a way to deal with suspected cross-contamination and a sequencing artifact, a later analysis dropped over 550 nucleotide sequences that were highly shared and had low generation probability. In a later analysis, a clonal expansion index for each public chain was calculated from normalized within-repertoire ranks of inferred template counts. A later analysis computed generation probabilities with a VDJ recombination model fitted to out-of-frame rearrangements, and checked the results against IGoR. In a later analysis, TCR-TCR, TCR-HLA and TCR-CMV co-occurrence was scored with hypergeometric tests, and a repertoire-size bias correction was applied to TCR pairs. False discovery rates were estimated in a later analysis by permuting HLA or CMV assignments 20 times. In a later analysis, co-occurring TCRs were grouped with DBSCAN, and TCRdist sequence similarity was added when clustering was performed within HLA-allele-positive subsets. Co-occurrence clustering excluded repertoires with fewer than 30,000 or more than 120,000 public chains, plus five with anomalous nucleotide sharing. The table was pulled from immuneACCESS by TCRdb, which kept in-frame rearrangements only. Such tables lose some clones; where checked, under half of the loss comes from unresolved V genes, and the rest has no known cause. V and J calls and clone size are those listed in that table; D and trimming were worked out from the DNA. Present in this sample are over 75,000 clones, 67% of which were seen just once. Clones ranked in the top ten supply around 2.3% of the sample.

This chain is built from TRBV2 and TRBJ2-7; 6 matching bases give a weak D call of TRBD1. The origin of this receptor is a man younger than 40 in good health and CMV-seronegative. The sample was PBMCs. The CDR3 amino acid sequence is: CASSDVGQPSYEQYF. The sequence in DNA is TGTGCCAGCAGTGATGTAGGACAGCCTTCCTACGAGCAGTACTTC. Reference TRBV2 and TRBJ2-7 proteins supply the regions before and after the CDR3; the full variable domain is: EPEVTQTPSHQVTQMGQEVILRCVPISNHLYFYWYRQILGQKVEFLVSFYNNEISEKSEIFDDQFSVERPDGSNFTLKIRSTKLEDSAMYFCASSDVGQPSYEQYFGPGTRLTVT.